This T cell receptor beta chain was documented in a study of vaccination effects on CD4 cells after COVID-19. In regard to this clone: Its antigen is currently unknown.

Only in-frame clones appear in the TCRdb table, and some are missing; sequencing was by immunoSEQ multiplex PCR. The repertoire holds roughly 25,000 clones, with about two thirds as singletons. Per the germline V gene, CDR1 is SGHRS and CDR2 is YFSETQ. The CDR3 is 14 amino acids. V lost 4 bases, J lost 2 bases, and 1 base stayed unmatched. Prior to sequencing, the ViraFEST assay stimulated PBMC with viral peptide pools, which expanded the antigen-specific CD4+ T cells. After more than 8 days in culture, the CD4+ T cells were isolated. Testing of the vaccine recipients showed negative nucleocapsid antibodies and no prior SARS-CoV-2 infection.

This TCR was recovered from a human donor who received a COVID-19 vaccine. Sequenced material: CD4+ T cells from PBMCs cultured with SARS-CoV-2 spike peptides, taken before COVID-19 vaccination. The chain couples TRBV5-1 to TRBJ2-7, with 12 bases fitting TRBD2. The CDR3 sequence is CASSTSGGPYEQYF. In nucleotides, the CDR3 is TGCGCCAGCAGCACTAGCGGGGGGCCCTACGAGCAGTACTTC.